This T cell receptor beta chain was profiled in a study of blood T cell repertoires in COVID-19. At the level of the study: T cells, B-cell-depleted T cells, or PBMCs supplied cDNA or gDNA.

Assay: immunoSEQ multiplex PCR; the TCRdb copy retains only in-frame clones and omits some. The top ten clones hold 20% to 25% of a sample with 20,000 to 25,000 clones, about 88% of them seen once. This clone was observed a single time. Germline loops: CDR1 MNHNY, CDR2 SVGAGI (reference sequence). V shed 6 bases, J shed 5 bases, and the junction held 10 bases outside the gene matches. CDR3 length equals 15 residues. V is TRBV6-6 and J is TRBJ2-1, with 7 nucleotides matching TRBD2. The sequenced sample was peripheral blood. The source of this sequence is a man aged 65 to 79 in a cohort sampled during active COVID-19. CDR3 sequence: CASSTGGQKNNEQFF. The CDR3 bases are TGTGCCAGCAGCACGGGAGGCCAAAAAAACAATGAGCAGTTCTTC.